Listed below are T cell receptor beta chains from one sample, sequenced in a study of siplizumab effects on memory and regulatory T cells. Only in-frame clones appear in the TCRdb table, and some are missing; sequencing was by immunoSEQ multiplex PCR. The table records 45,000 to 50,000 clones, roughly 87% of them present only once. Sequenced material: naive CD8+ T cells sorted from blood. The receptors derive from a human donor in good health. Both conserved end residues are part of each CDR3. D genes are given only for firm matches. Where a row states a size, it is once, few, many or the class of an expanded clone; other rows omit it.

TRBJ1-2,-,few,TRBV4-2,TGTGCCAGCAGCCAAGATCTCCAAAACTATGGCTACACCTTC,CASSQDLQNYGYTF
TRBJ2-7,TRBD1,-,TRBV7-9,TGTGCCAGCAGCGTCGGACAGGGGGTCTACGAGCAGTACTTC,CASSVGQGVYEQYF
TRBJ2-5,TRBD2,-,TRBV5-1,TGCGCCAGCAGCTTGGCAGGCGGGGGGGCCATGGAGACCCAGTACTTC,CASSLAGGGAMETQYF
TRBJ2-5,-,-,TRBV6-1,TGTGCCAGCAGTGAGGGACAATTCCAAGAGACCCAGTACTTC,CASSEGQFQETQYF
TRBJ2-3,-,-,TRBV27,TGTGCCAGCAGTTTAGGAACCTACTCTGCGGGCACAGATACGCAGTATTTT,CASSLGTYSAGTDTQYF
TRBJ2-2,-,-,TRBV11-3,TGTGCCAGCAGCCTTCGTGTCACCGGGGAGCTGTTTTTT,CASSLRVTGELFF
TRBJ2-5,-,-,TRBV5-1,TGCGCCAGCAGCTTCCCGGGAGCTCGGGAGCAGTACTTC,CASSFPGAREQYF
TRBJ2-1,-,-,TRBV7-9,TGTGCCAGCAGCCAGGGGGGGTATGAGCAGTTCTTC,CASSQGGYEQFF
TRBJ2-1,-,once,TRBV7-9,TGTGCCAGCAGCCCCTCGGCTCGTTCCTACAATGAGCAGTTCTTC,CASSPSARSYNEQFF
TRBJ1-5,-,-,TRBV4-1,TGCGCCAGCAGCCAAGAGCCCAGGACCTACTTTGGGCCCCAGCATTTT,CASSQEPRTYFGPQHF
TRBJ2-7,TRBD1,-,TRBV7-6,TGTGCCAGCAGATATACAGGGGATCGTTCGGACGAGCAGTACTTC,CASRYTGDRSDEQYF
TRBJ2-6,TRBD1,-,TRBV23-1,TGCGCCAGCACCCCGGGACAGGGGGCGTACGGGGCCAACGTCCTGACTTTC,CASTPGQGAYGANVLTF
TRBJ2-2,TRBD2,-,TRBV9,TGTGCCAGCAGCCCCTCAACGGGAGGGTTCACCGGGGAGCTGTTTTTT,CASSPSTGGFTGELFF
TRBJ1-5,-,-,TRBV4-1,TGCGCCAGCAGCCAAGACCCAATAAGCAATCAGCCCCAGCATTTT,CASSQDPISNQPQHF
TRBJ1-1,-,few,TRBV7-9,TGTGCCAGCAGTGAAACAGGGAGCACTGAAGCTTTCTTT,CASSETGSTEAFF
TRBJ1-5,-,-,TRBV5-1,TGCGCCAGCAGCTTGGGTCAGGGAGTTCAGCCCCAGCATTTT,CASSLGQGVQPQHF
TRBJ2-2,-,-,TRBV27,TGTGCCAGCAGCGGCCGGTGGGGGGAGCTGTTTTTT,CASSGRWGELFF
TRBJ2-7,-,-,TRBV5-6,TGTGCCAGCAGCTTGTTACGGTGGAGCTCCTACGAGCAGTACTTC,CASSLLRWSSYEQYF
TRBJ2-5,-,-,TRBV7-8,TGTGCCAGCAGCTTAGGTGCAGTAACCCAAGAGACCCAGTACTTC,CASSLGAVTQETQYF
TRBJ2-7,-,-,TRBV6-5,TGTGCCAGCAATTCCGCAAGCGGCTCCTACGAGCAGTACTTC,CASNSASGSYEQYF
TRBJ2-2,-,-,TRBV10-3,TGTGCCATCAGTGGGGCAAACACCGGGGAGCTGTTTTTT,CAISGANTGELFF
TRBJ2-7,-,-,TRBV27,TGTGCCAGCAGTCCCTTTGTCCCTCTCTCCTACGAGCAGTACTTC,CASSPFVPLSYEQYF
TRBJ2-6,-,-,TRBV2,TGTGCCAGCAGCTACCCGGGACGCAACGTCCTGACTTTC,CASSYPGRNVLTF
TRBJ2-7,-,-,TRBV11-2,TGTGCCAGCAGCCTAGGGGACGAGCAGTACTTC,CASSLGDEQYF
TRBJ1-5,-,-,TRBV10-2,TGCTGCTCATGCAAGCACCATTTGAGGGCCCCCGAGAATCAGCCCCAGCATTTT,CCSCKHHLRAPENQPQHF
TRBJ2-1,-,once,TRBV7-9,TGTGCCAGCAGCTACGGCAGTTCTAGCTCCTACAATGAGCAGTTCTTC,CASSYGSSSSYNEQFF
TRBJ2-7,-,once,TRBV15,TGTGCCACCAGCAGAGATGGGGACGGATTCCTTGGCGAGCAGTACTTC,CATSRDGDGFLGEQYF
TRBJ2-7,-,-,TRBV4-1,TGCGCCAGCAGCCAAGTGGTTTGGAACGAGCAGTACTTC,CASSQVVWNEQYF
TRBJ2-7,TRBD2,-,TRBV27,TGTGCCAGCAGTCTAGCGGACACCTACGAGCAGTACTTC,CASSLADTYEQYF
TRBJ1-5,-,-,TRBV28,TGTGCCAGCAGCCCCCATGCTGTGGAGAGTCAGCCCCAGCATTTT,CASSPHAVESQPQHF
TRBJ2-7,TRBD1,once,TRBV27,TGTGCCAGCAGTCCTGGGACAGCCCCGGACTACGAGCAGTACTTC,CASSPGTAPDYEQYF
TRBJ2-5,-,once,TRBV2,TGTGCCAGCAGTGACGAGACCCAGTACTTC,CASSDETQYF
TRBJ2-2,TRBD1,-,TRBV28,TGTGCCAGCAGTTTAAGTACCGCCGTACAGGGGGCGGGCACCGGGGAGCTGTTTTTT,CASSLSTAVQGAGTGELFF
TRBJ2-1,-,-,TRBV7-8,TGTGCCAGCAGCTTAGGAACAAGGGATGAGCAGTTCTTC,CASSLGTRDEQFF
TRBJ2-5,-,-,TRBV9,TGTGCCAGCAGCGCTCGTAGCGGACAAGAGACCCAGTACTTC,CASSARSGQETQYF
TRBJ2-7,TRBD1,-,TRBV7-2,TGTGCCAGCAGCTTTCCGGGACAGGGTTACGAGCAGTACTTC,CASSFPGQGYEQYF
TRBJ1-1,-,-,TRBV6-4,TGTGCCAGCAGGCTTGACATAGGGACTGAAGCTTTCTTT,CASRLDIGTEAFF